The present entry profiles one T cell receptor (beta chain) with its context. Its cognate antigen has yet to be identified. No quality values exist for individual bases; no much larger clone is one base distant. Before undergoing thyroid surgery, none of the patients had been given any kind of treatment. Using T-cell receptor beta sequencing, the study looked back at clinical samples from patients collected from about 2011 to 2018. The CDR3 goes from the cysteine to the phenylalanine over 14 residues. Kept here is only the CDR3 DNA, which spans 42 bases and is read in frame from base 1. The germline V gene (reference sequence) provides CDR1 DFQATT and CDR2 SNEGSKA. The trim is 1 base for V and 1 base for J, with a gap of 11 bases between the germline ends. To prepare the library, PCR was applied. TCRdb lists the instrument as Illumina HiSeq 4000. High-throughput sequencing was used to profile the CDR3 region of the TCR beta-chain in every patient. On the authors' methods: CDR3 differences across clinicopathological groups were used to build a classifier for discriminating distant-metastatic papillary thyroid cancer patients. To measure repertoire diversity the researchers used the Shannon index, while the Morisita-Horn index served to gauge how similar the tumor and blood repertoires were. Through fastp at Q25 and MiXCR, TCRdb rebuilt clones from the public reads, retaining in-frame beta chains. None of the V and J calls come from the authors' own analysis; TCRdb made them. The sample includes thousands of clones, with just under 35% observed a single time. The ten top clones hold 27% of the sample.

The source of the sample is a study of metastatic and nonmetastatic thyroid tumors (dated by TCRdb to 2020 to 2021). Background on the whole study: Repertoires were compared across peripheral blood and tumor or nodule tissue samples from malignant and benign thyroid patients.

Paper-wide results and their limitations: In both blood and tumor samples, TCR beta diversity was reported to be significantly higher in malignant tumors than in benign nodules.

The sequencing input was adjacent normal tissue. The source of this sequence is a female donor with papillary thyroid cancer or a benign thyroid nodule (not recorded which). Some clones in this sample may be carry-over from other donors' samples. The chain joins TRBV20-1 to TRBJ2-7, with TRBD1 tentatively as D gene (6 bases match). The bases are TGCAGTGCTAGAGGGACAGCCTATTCCTACGAGCAGTACTTC. Its protein is CSARGTAYSYEQYF.